This T cell receptor beta chain was recorded in a study of cytotoxic CD8 clonotypes in ibrutinib-treated CLL. Study overall: Partial responders around 24, complete 2; approximately 12 progressed and about 15 stayed in remission by median approximately 64 months.

The repertoire was sequenced with immunoSEQ multiplex PCR; TCRdb's copy has only in-frame clones and lacks some. Of fewer than 100,000 clones in the sample, about 76% were seen once. The V and J ends lost 5 bases and 8 bases, in that order; junction bases with no gene match: 6. Germline CDR1 and CDR2: SGHTA and FQGNSA. This CDR3 has 15 amino acids. V is TRBV7-2 and J is TRBJ2-1; 13 bases line up with TRBD2. Sequencing was performed on PBMCs, taken after 12 months of ibrutinib treatment. The sequence derives from a human donor with chronic lymphocytic leukemia. The CDR3 here is CASSPGLAGVDEQFF. In nucleotides, the CDR3 is TGTGCCAGCAGCCCCGGACTAGCGGGGGTGGATGAGCAGTTCTTC.